This T cell receptor beta chain was profiled in a study of blood T cell repertoires in COVID-19. TCRdb's copy holds only in-frame clones and misses some; the assay was immunoSEQ multiplex PCR. The profile shows about 190,000 clones, approximately 91% of them singletons. Trimming pared 7 bases from V and 0 bases from J, leaving 21 bases between. The CDR3 spans 17 residues. Germline V lookup: CDR1 LNHDA, CDR2 SQIVND (reference sequence). The rearrangement links TRBV19 to TRBJ1-2, with D possibly TRBD1 on 6 matching bases. The origin of this receptor is a man aged 40-49 years with acute or convalescent COVID-19. Sequencing was performed on peripheral blood. The CDR3 is CASNPRGSSTSNYGYTF. The CDR3 DNA follows: TGTGCCAGTAACCCCAGGGGTTCCAGCACCTCTAACTATGGCTACACCTTC.